The 22 T cell receptor beta chains in this list originate from one sample, sequenced in a study of blood T cells in healthy people across ages. Through a sample-barcoded 5' primer and a J-beta primer mix, a second PCR was run for 7 to 11 cycles. TCRdb recomputed calls from the 5' RACE reads with MiXCR, one row per CDR3 protein. Among 700,000 to 800,000 distinct CDR3 sequences, roughly 43% were seen once, and the ten largest hold around a fifth. Sequenced material: blood. These receptors originate from a woman aged 55 to 70 in good health.

The chain links TRBV24-1 to TRBJ2-5, with D hard to call. V lost 8 bases to trimming and J lost 11 bases, with 20 bases between them. Germline V CDR1 and CDR2: KGHDR, SFDVKD. The CDR3 consists of 13 residues. The CDR3 DNA follows: TGTGCCACCATTGACCCGACGGAGTCCCAGCAGTACTTC. This gives the protein CATIDPTESQQYF.

This clonotype has only a few counts. The genes are TRBV3-1 and TRBJ2-1, with D unresolved. Germline CDR1 reads LGHDT; CDR2 reads YNNKEL (reference sequence). V lost 1 base and J 7 bases, leaving 8 bases between the germline ends. The CDR3 loop spans 13 amino acids. CDR3 sequence reads: CASSQGLPNEQFF. The CDR3 region has the DNA TGTGCCAGCAGCCAAGGCCTACCGAATGAGCAGTTCTTC.

The CDR3 DNA follows: TGTGCCTGGAGTCCAGGGGGCGCGGGGGAGACCCAGTACTTC. Its protein product is CAWSPGGAGETQYF. The rearrangement joins TRBV30 to TRBJ2-5, with 8 bases lining up with TRBD1. From germline, CDR1 is GTSNPN and CDR2 SVGIG (reference sequence). V trimming: 2 bases; J trimming: 5 bases; junction bases outside the gene matches: 7. CDR3 size: 14 residues.

This clonotype was seen repeatedly, ten times or more. The rearrangement uses TRBV7-3 and TRBJ2-5, with 8 positions matching TRBD2. Trimming cost V 8 bases and J 3 bases; bases outside gene matches: 8. This CDR3 is built from 14 residues. Looked up from germline, CDR1 is SGHTA and CDR2 is FQGTGA. The CDR3 protein is CASSPTSGEETQYF. In nucleotides, the CDR3 is TGTGCCAGCTCACCCACTAGCGGTGAAGAGACCCAGTACTTC.

This clonotype occurred a few times. The CDR3: CASSLSGGLGDTQYF. CDR3 sequence (DNA): TGTGCCAGCAGTCTCAGCGGGGGACTCGGGGATACGCAGTATTTT. J is TRBJ2-3 and V is TRBV3-1; 8 bases are a match to TRBD2. CDR1 and CDR2 (germline): LGHDT, YNNKEL (reference sequence). This CDR3 is built from 15 residues. Trimming at V came to 6 bases and at J to 6 bases, leaving 11 bases not matched to a gene.

This clonotype occurred once. V usage is TRBV7-2 and J usage is TRBJ2-1, with unresolved D. The germline CDR1 and CDR2 sequences are SGHTA and FQGNSA. V lost 4 bases and J lost 7, with 11 bases in between. This CDR3 has 13 residues. The CDR3 reads CASSSRWMNEQFF. Here the CDR3 DNA reads TGTGCCAGCAGCTCCAGGTGGATGAATGAGCAGTTCTTC. The variable domain in full, completed from reference TRBV7-2 and TRBJ2-1, reads GAGVSQSPSNKVTEKGKDVELRCDPISGHTALYWYRQSLGQGLEFLIYFQGNSAPDKSGLPSDRFSAERTGGSVSTLTIQRTQQEDSAVYLCASSSRWMNEQFFGPGTRLTVL.

This rearrangement joins TRBV5-4 to TRBJ1-4; D gene ambiguous. Trimming took off 9 bases at V and 0 bases at J, with 9 bases between the two ends. The CDR3 has 13 residues. Germline V CDR1 and CDR2: SGHNT, YYREEE (reference sequence). The CDR3 loop reads CATRNATNEKLFF. The CDR3 coding sequence is TGTGCCACCCGGAATGCAACTAATGAAAAACTGTTTTTT. Using reference TRBV5-4 and TRBJ1-4 for the parts outside the CDR3, the full variable domain is ETGVTQSPTHLIKTRGQQVTLRCSSQSGHNTVSWYQQALGQGPQFIFQYYREEENGRGNFPPRFSGLQFPNYSSELNVNALELDDSALYLCATRNATNEKLFFGSGTQLSVL.

To note about this clonotype: A read error is possible here, since a much larger clone lies one base away. The CDR3 loop is CASSQRGGSYNEQYF. CDR3 in DNA: TGTGCCAGCAGCCAGCGGGGGGGCTCTTACAATGAGCAGTACTTC. The chain employs TRBV4-2 and TRBJ2-1; 9 positions match TRBD2. The J call may not be correct, given that the DNA end is closer to TRBJ2-7. The CDR3 spans 15 residues. Germline V CDR1 and CDR2: LGHNA, YNFKEQ.

In its sample, this clonotype was seen a few times. The CDR3 sequence: CASSVAGTTDTQYF. As DNA, the CDR3 is TGTGCCAGCAGCGTAGCCGGGACTACAGATACGCAGTATTTT. The chain carries TRBV9 and TRBJ2-3; D perhaps matches TRBD2 (6 bases). Trimming cost V 0 bases and J 3 bases, with 8 bases left between them. Germline loops: CDR1 SGDLS, CDR2 YYNGEE. CDR3 size: 14 residues.

The chain is built from TRBV27 and TRBJ2-7, with 7 bases fitting TRBD1. Germline CDR1 is MNHEY and CDR2 is SMNVEV (reference sequence). The CDR3 is 15 residues long. V lost 4 bases and J lost 0; bases outside the gene matches: 6. The CDR3 DNA sequence: TGTGCCAGCAGTTCCCCGGGACAGATCTCCTACGAGCAGTACTTC. Its protein product is CASSSPGQISYEQYF.

This clonotype appeared a few times. This chain joins TRBV12-3 or TRBV12-4 and TRBJ2-4; D remains ambiguous. CDR3 length: 13 amino acids. V lost 3 bases to trimming and J lost 8 bases, with 11 bases between them. CDR3 amino acids: CASSFGGEYIQYF. The CDR3 nucleotides are TGTGCCAGCAGTTTCGGTGGAGAGTACATTCAGTACTTC.

The chain links TRBV7-9 to TRBJ2-1; the match to TRBD2 covers 7 bases. With 7 bases clipped from V and 4 bases from J, the junction kept 13 bases outside the gene matches. CDR3 size: 16 residues. Per the germline V gene, CDR1 is SEHNR and CDR2 is FQNEAQ (reference sequence). DNA for the CDR3: TGTGCCAGCACCATTCCGGGACGAGCGGGGTACAATGAGCAGTTCTTC. Encoded protein: CASTIPGRAGYNEQFF.

In its sample, this clonotype was seen a few times. The V and J genes are TRBV5-1 and TRBJ2-6, with 11 nucleotides matching TRBD1. Looked up from germline, CDR1 is SGHRS and CDR2 is YFSETQ. This CDR3 is built from 18 residues. The junction had 9 bases not matched to a gene; V was cut back by 3 bases and J by 4 bases. The CDR3, as DNA: TGCGCCAGCAGCTCCCTAGGACAGGGGGCGCGGGGGGCCAACGTCCTGACTTTC. This translates into CASSSLGQGARGANVLTF.

This chain links TRBV25-1 with TRBJ2-1; the match to TRBD2 covers 7 bases. Germline V gene lookup returns CDR1 MGHDK and CDR2 SYGVNS. Trimming took 1 base from V and 10 from J; bases not matched to a gene: 13. This CDR3 contains 16 residues. The CDR3 loop reads CASSEWDGGREKEQFF. Here the CDR3 DNA reads TGTGCCAGCAGTGAATGGGACGGTGGGCGGGAGAAGGAGCAGTTCTTC.

This clonotype was picked up a small number of times. This chain links TRBV6-2 or TRBV6-3 with TRBJ1-5; 9 bases map to TRBD1. The germline gives CDR1 MNHEY, CDR2 SVGEGT. The V gene end was trimmed by 2 bases and the J gene end by 3 bases; junction bases not matched to a gene: 5. The CDR3 has 16 amino acids. CDR3 sequence reads: CASSYVGTGHNQPQHF. CDR3 DNA sequence: TGTGCCAGCAGTTACGTAGGGACAGGGCACAATCAGCCCCAGCATTTT.

This clonotype was detected many times. The chain has TRBV7-2 and TRBJ2-1; D remains ambiguous. The CDR3 length is 11 residues. The germline gives CDR1 SGHTA, CDR2 FQGNSA. V gave up 2 bases and J gave up 13 bases, with 9 bases separating them. CDR3 sequence (DNA): TGTGCCAGCAGCTTAAGAGGCGGTCAGTTCTTC. This codes for CASSLRGGQFF.

This clonotype has just a few counts. The rearrangement links TRBV9 to TRBJ2-3, with D tentatively TRBD2 (6 bases). The CDR3 extends over 13 amino acids. Trimming cost V 4 bases and J 1 base, with 7 bases left between them. The germline CDR1 and CDR2 sequences are SGDLS and YYNGEE. CDR3 bases: TGTGCCAGCAGCCGGGAGCGCACAGATACGCAGTATTTT. This translates into CASSRERTDTQYF.

There are a few counts of this clonotype. This chain connects TRBV18 to TRBJ2-1, with 9 bases aligning to TRBD2. The germline V gene encodes CDR1 KGHSH and CDR2 LQKENI. The CDR3 is 16 residues long. Unmatched junction bases numbered 3, after V lost 1 base and J lost 2 bases. In nucleotides, the CDR3 is TGTGCCAGCTCACCACTAGCGGGAGAAGCCTACAATGAGCAGTTCTTC. It encodes CASSPLAGEAYNEQFF.

This clonotype was counted only a few times. The genes are TRBV7-2 and TRBJ2-3; tentatively, D is TRBD1 (5 bases). Germline V gene data show CDR1 as SGHTA and CDR2 as FQGNSA. Trimming stripped 1 base from V and 5 bases from J, with 10 bases between. The CDR3 covers 14 residues. DNA of the CDR3: TGTGCCAGCAGCTTAGGAGTAGGGGTAGATACGCAGTATTTT. This sequence encodes CASSLGVGVDTQYF.

This clonotype was seen a handful of times. The chain uses TRBV5-5 and TRBJ1-1; 10 bases are a match to TRBD1. The CDR3 length is 16 residues. Per germline, CDR1 SGHKS and CDR2 YYEKEE (reference sequence). Trimming cost V 4 bases and J 1 base; bases outside gene matches: 7. The CDR3 DNA sequence: TGTGCCAGCAGCCCTTTGACAGGGGGCGGGAACACTGAAGCTTTCTTT. This sequence encodes CASSPLTGGGNTEAFF.

In its sample, this clonotype was seen a few times. The rearrangement uses TRBV5-6 and TRBJ1-1; the D gene is possibly TRBD1 (6 bases). Per the germline V gene, CDR1 is SGHDT and CDR2 is YYEEEE. Trimming took 0 bases from V and 3 from J, leaving 21 bases between them. The CDR3 spans 18 residues. The CDR3 DNA is TGTGCCAGCAGCTTGGAACAAGATCCGTTCCAGGGGTACACTGAAGCTTTCTTT. Protein sequence: CASSLEQDPFQGYTEAFF.

The rearrangement links TRBV12-3 or TRBV12-4 to TRBJ2-7, with D perhaps matching TRBD2 (5 bases). The CDR3 length is 13 residues. The V end lost 6 bases, the J end lost 6 bases, and 15 bases lay between the germline ends. The CDR3 region has the DNA TGTGCCAGCAGAGGGAGTCAGAAAGGCGAGCAGTACTTC. Translation: CASRGSQKGEQYF.